The clone carrying this TCR beta chain turned up a few times. The antigen remains unidentified. The data were obtained in a study of identical twins. Study-wide points: Sequences that were beta out-of-frame showed weaker excess twin sharing. Among out-of-frame alpha sequences shared by twins, low generation probability occurred in excess.

CDR1 and CDR2 (germline): SQVTM, ANQGSEA. The ends were cut back, 4 bases at V and 3 bases at J, with 10 bases in the middle. The CDR3 has 13 amino acids. A single record per CDR3 protein comes from TCRdb applying MiXCR to the 5' RACE reads. The sample holds under 800,000 distinct CDR3 sequences, roughly 20% seen once. The sample also formed part of further work on T cells expressing NK-cell markers. That source notes: In over 5 donors, dominant CD3+CD56+NKG2C+ clonotypes ranked among the top 10 CD8+ clonotypes. These clonotypes, the leaders elsewhere, also led the CD3+CD56-NKG2C+ fraction in four donors.

Sequencing was performed on PBMCs. The source is a woman aged 18-29 years in good health. This sequence joins TRBV29-1 and TRBJ2-4, with D perhaps matching TRBD1 (6 bases). The DNA for the CDR3 is TGCAGCGTTGCGCGAGGGGGCAAAAACATTCAGTACTTC. It translates to CSVARGGKNIQYF.